The clone carrying this TCR beta chain has a count of ten or more. Trimming cost V 0 bases and J 7 bases, with 12 bases left between them. This CDR3 has 14 amino acids. Germline CDR1 SGHNT, CDR2 YENEEA. From the PCR reads, TCRdb re-called clones with MiXCR. The table includes roughly 25,000 clones, around a fifth detected once. This specimen belongs to a study of metastatic and nonmetastatic thyroid tumors. No patient received treatment before thyroid surgery. This chain joins TRBV11-3 and TRBJ1-1; possible D gene TRBD1, 6 bases. Sequenced material: blood. The clonotype was recovered from a male donor with papillary thyroid cancer or a benign thyroid nodule (not recorded which). Some clones in this sample may be carry-over from other donors' samples. The CDR3 DNA sequence: TGTGCCAGCAGCTTAGAACCAGGGGTTGGTGAAGCTTTCTTT. This codes for CASSLEPGVGEAFF.